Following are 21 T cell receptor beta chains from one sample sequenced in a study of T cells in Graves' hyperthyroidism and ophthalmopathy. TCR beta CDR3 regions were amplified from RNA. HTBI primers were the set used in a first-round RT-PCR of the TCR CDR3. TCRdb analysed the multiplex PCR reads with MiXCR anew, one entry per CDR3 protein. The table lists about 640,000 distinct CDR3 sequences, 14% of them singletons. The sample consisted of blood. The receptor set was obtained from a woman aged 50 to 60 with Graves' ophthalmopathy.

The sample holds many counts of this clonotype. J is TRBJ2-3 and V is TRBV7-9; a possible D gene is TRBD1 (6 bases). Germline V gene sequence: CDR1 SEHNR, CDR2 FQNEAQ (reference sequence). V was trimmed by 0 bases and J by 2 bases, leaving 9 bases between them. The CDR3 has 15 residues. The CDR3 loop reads CASSLAAGATDTQYF. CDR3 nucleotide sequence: TGTGCCAGCAGCTTAGCTGCAGGGGCCACAGATACGCAGTATTTT.

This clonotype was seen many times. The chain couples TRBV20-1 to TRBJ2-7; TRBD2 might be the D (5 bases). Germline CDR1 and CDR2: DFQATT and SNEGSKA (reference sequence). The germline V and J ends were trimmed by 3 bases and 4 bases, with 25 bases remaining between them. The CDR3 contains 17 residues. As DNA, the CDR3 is TGCAGTGCTAGCCGGAAGCTAGGGCCATCGCGGGTGTACGAGCAGTACTTC. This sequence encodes CSASRKLGPSRVYEQYF.

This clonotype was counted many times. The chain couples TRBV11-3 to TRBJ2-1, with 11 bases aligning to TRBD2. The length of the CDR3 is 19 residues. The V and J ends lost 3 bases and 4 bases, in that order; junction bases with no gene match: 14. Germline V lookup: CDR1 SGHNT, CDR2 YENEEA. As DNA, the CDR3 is TGTGCCAGCAGCTTTTTTCAAACTAGCGGGAGTTGGGGGTACAATGAGCAGTTCTTC. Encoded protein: CASSFFQTSGSWGYNEQFF.

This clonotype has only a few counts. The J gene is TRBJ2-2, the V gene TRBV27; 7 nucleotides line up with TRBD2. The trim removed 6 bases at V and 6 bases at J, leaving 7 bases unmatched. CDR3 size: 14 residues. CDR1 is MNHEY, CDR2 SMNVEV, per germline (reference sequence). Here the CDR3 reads CASRVGGRAGELFF. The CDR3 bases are TGTGCCAGCAGGGTGGGGGGGAGGGCCGGGGAGCTGTTTTTT.

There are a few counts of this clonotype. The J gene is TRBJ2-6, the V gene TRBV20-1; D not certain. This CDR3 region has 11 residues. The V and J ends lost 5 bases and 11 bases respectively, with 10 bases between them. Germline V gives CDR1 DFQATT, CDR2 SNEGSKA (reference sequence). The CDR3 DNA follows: TGCAGTGCTCCCGAACGTCACGTCCTGACTTTC. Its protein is CSAPERHVLTF.

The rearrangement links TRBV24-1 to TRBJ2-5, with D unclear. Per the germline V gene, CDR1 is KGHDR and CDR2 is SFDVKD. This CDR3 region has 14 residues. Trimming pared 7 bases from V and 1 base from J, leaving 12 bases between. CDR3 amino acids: CATRGLGPQETQYF. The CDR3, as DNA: TGTGCCACCAGAGGTCTCGGGCCCCAAGAGACCCAGTACTTC.

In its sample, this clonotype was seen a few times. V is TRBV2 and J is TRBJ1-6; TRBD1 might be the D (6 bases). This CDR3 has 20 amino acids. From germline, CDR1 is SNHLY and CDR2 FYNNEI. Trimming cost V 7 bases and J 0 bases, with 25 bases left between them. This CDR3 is CASTYHKFGQSSSYNSPLHF. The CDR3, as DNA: TGTGCCAGCACCTACCACAAATTTGGACAGTCGAGCTCCTATAATTCACCCCTCCACTTT.

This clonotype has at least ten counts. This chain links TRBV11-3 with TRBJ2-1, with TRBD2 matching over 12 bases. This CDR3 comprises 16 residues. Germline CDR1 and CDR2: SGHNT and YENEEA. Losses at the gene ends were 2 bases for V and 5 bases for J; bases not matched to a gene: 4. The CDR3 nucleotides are TGTGCCAGCAGCTTATCTCTAGCGGGAGGGAACAATGAGCAGTTCTTC. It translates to CASSLSLAGGNNEQFF. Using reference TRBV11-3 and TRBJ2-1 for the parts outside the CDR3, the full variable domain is EAGVVQSPRYKIIEKKQPVAFWCNPISGHNTLYWYLQNLGQGPELLIRYENEEAVDDSQLPKDRFSAERLKGVDSTLKIQPAELGDSAVYLCASSLSLAGGNNEQFFGPGTRLTVL.

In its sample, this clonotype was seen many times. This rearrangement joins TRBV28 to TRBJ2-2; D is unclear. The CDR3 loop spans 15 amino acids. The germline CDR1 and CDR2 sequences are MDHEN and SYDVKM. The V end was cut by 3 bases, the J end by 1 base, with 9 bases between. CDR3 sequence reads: CASSFPAMNTGELFF. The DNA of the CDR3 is TGTGCCAGCAGTTTCCCAGCGATGAACACCGGGGAGCTGTTTTTT.

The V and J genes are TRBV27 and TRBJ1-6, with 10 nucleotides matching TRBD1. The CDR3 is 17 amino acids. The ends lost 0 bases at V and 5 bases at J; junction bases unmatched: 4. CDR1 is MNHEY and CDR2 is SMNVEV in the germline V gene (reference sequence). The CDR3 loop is CASSLSGTGVHNSPLHF. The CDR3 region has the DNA TGTGCCAGCAGTTTATCCGGGACAGGGGTCCATAATTCACCCCTCCACTTT.

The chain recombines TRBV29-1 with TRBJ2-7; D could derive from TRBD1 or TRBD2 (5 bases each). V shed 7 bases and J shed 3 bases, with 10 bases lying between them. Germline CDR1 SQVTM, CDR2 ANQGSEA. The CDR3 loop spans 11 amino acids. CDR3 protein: CSAGTDYEQYF. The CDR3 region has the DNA TGCAGCGCTGGGACGGACTACGAGCAGTACTTC.

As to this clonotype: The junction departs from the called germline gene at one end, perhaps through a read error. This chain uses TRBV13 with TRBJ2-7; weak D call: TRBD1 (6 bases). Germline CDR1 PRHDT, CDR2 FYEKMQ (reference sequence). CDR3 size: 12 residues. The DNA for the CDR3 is TGCGCCAGCAGCCAAGGGGGTTTCGAGCAGTACTTC. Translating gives CASSQGGFEQYF.

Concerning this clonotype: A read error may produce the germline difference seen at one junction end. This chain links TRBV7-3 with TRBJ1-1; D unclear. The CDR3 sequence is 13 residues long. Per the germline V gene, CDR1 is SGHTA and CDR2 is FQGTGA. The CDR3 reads CASSLGPNTEVFF. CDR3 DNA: TGTGCCAGCAGCTTAGGGCCGAACACTGAAGTTTTCTTT.

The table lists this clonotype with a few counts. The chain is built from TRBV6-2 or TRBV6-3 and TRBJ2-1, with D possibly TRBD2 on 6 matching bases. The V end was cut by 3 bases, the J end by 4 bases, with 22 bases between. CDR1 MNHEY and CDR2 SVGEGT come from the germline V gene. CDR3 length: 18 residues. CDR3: CASSYTVVGGKSYNEQFF. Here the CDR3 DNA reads TGTGCCAGCAGTTATACGGTTGTCGGCGGGAAGTCTTACAATGAGCAGTTCTTC.

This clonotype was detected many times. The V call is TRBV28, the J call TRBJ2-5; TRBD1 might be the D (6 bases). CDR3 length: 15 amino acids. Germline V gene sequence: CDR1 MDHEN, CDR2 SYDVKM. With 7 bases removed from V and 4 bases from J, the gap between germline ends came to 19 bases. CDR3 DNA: TGTGCCAGCACCCAACTCGGGACACCCCCAGAGACCCAGTACTTC. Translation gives CASTQLGTPPETQYF.

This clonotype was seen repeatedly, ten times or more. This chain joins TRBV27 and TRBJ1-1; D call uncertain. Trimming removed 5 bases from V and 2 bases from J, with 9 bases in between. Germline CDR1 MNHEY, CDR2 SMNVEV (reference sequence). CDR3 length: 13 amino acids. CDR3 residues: CASSINSNTEAFF. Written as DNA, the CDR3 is TGTGCCAGCAGTATAAACAGTAACACTGAAGCTTTCTTT.

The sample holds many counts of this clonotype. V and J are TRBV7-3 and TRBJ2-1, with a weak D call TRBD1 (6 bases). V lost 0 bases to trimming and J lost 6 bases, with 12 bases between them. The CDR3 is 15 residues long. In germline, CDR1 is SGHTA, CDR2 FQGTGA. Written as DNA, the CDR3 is TGTGCCAGCAGCTTAACGGGGGAAGGGGGCAATGAGCAGTTCTTC. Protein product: CASSLTGEGGNEQFF.

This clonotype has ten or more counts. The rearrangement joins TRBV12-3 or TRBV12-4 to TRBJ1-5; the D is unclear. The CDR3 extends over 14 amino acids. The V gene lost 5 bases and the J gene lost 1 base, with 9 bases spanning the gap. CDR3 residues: CASSKGGSNQPQHF. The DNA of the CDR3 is TGTGCCAGCAGTAAAGGAGGGAGCAATCAGCCCCAGCATTTT.

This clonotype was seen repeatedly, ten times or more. This CDR3 reads CSARDRKGGETQYF. The CDR3 coding sequence is TGCAGTGCTAGAGATCGGAAGGGGGGTGAGACCCAGTACTTC. The chain combines TRBV20-1 with TRBJ2-5, with D perhaps given as TRBD1 or TRBD2 (6 bases each). The germline V gene has CDR1 DFQATT and CDR2 SNEGSKA (reference sequence). CDR3 length: 14 residues. V lost 0 bases, J lost 5 bases, and 13 bases lay in between.

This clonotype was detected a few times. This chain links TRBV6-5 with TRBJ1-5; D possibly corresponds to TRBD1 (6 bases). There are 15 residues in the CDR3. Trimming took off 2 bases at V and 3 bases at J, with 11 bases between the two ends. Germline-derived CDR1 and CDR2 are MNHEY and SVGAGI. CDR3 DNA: TGTGCCAGCAGTTACACGACAGGTACCAATCAGCCCCAGCATTTT. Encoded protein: CASSYTTGTNQPQHF.

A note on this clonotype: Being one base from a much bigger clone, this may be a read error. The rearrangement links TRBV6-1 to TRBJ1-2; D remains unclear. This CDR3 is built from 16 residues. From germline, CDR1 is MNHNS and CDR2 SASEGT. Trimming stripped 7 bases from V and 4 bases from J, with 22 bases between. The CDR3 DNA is TGTGCCAGCATTACGGAACAGCGGGCATTTGGCTATGGCTACACCTTC. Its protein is CASITEQRAFGYGYTF.